Shown below are 26 T cell receptor beta chains from a single sample sequenced in a study of T cell repertoires in cytomegalovirus infection. TCRdb independently ran MiXCR on the reads; one entry per CDR3 protein. The data hold around 260,000 distinct CDR3 sequences, with roughly 25% observed a single time. Sequencing was done on a sample of PBMCs. These TCRs come from a human donor in good health (CMV status not recorded). Some clones in this sample may be carry-over from other donors' samples.

Remarks on this clonotype: One end of the junction is discordant with germline, which a read error may explain. The chain recombines TRBV7-2 with TRBJ2-7; 7 bases align to TRBD1. The CDR3 loop spans 12 amino acids. Germline-derived CDR1 and CDR2 are SGHTA and FQGNSA. The CDR3 DNA reads TGTGCCAGCAGGTTAGGGGGCTCCGAGCGGTACTTC. Translated: CASRLGGSERYF.

This clonotype was seen a few times. The chain carries TRBV29-1 and TRBJ2-1; the match to TRBD2 covers 8 bases. CDR3 size: 14 residues. Germline loops: CDR1 SQVTM, CDR2 ANQGSEA. V was pared by 6 bases and J by 1 base, with 5 bases of the junction left unmatched. The CDR3 is CSVGGGGSYNEQFF. DNA of the CDR3: TGCAGCGTCGGGGGGGGCGGTTCCTACAATGAGCAGTTCTTC.

The chain combines TRBV10-3 with TRBJ1-4; tentative D call: TRBD1 (6 bases). The V end was cut by 3 bases, the J end by 8 bases, with 13 bases between. Germline V CDR1 and CDR2: ENHRY, SYGVKD. The CDR3 is 14 amino acids. CDR3 DNA sequence: TGTGCCATCAGTGACACAGGGACGGGGGAAAAACTGTTTTTT. Translated, it gives CAISDTGTGEKLFF.

This clonotype was seen at least ten times. The genes are TRBV7-2 and TRBJ2-3, with 7 bases lining up with TRBD2. The junction had 9 bases not matched to a gene; V was cut back by 7 bases and J by 2 bases. The germline CDR1 and CDR2 sequences are SGHTA and FQGNSA. The CDR3 extends over 15 amino acids. DNA of the CDR3: TGTGCCAGCAAGCCGGGGAGGGCGGACACAGATACGCAGTATTTT. The encoded protein is CASKPGRADTDTQYF.

Only a few counts were recorded for this clonotype. V usage is TRBV4-1 and J usage is TRBJ1-5; D not resolved. This CDR3 is built from 13 residues. The V end lost 3 bases, the J end lost 5 bases, and 8 bases lay between the germline ends. Germline V lookup: CDR1 MGHRA, CDR2 YSYEKL. The CDR3 spells CASSHPWDQPQHF. In DNA form, the CDR3 reads TGCGCCAGCAGCCACCCGTGGGATCAGCCCCAGCATTTT.

This clonotype showed up just a few times. The J gene is TRBJ1-1, the V gene TRBV5-4; no clear D. Germline V gene sequence: CDR1 SGHNT, CDR2 YYREEE (reference sequence). The CDR3 extends over 12 amino acids. The germline V and J ends were trimmed by 3 bases and 3 bases, with 6 bases remaining between them. CDR3 loop: CASSSTDTEAFF. CDR3 DNA: TGTGCCAGCAGCTCAACCGACACTGAAGCTTTCTTT.

This clonotype was observed a few times. V is TRBV7-9 and J is TRBJ2-7, with a tentative D call TRBD2 (6 bases). This CDR3 region has 15 residues. The ends were cut back, 5 bases at V and 2 bases at J, with 16 bases in the middle. Germline lookup yields CDR1 SEHNR and CDR2 FQNEAQ (reference sequence). The chain's CDR3 is CASSPQRGYPYEQYF. DNA of the CDR3: TGTGCCAGCAGCCCGCAACGGGGGTACCCCTACGAGCAGTACTTC.

The genes are TRBV29-1 and TRBJ1-6; no clear D gene. The CDR3 totals 15 residues. The V end was cut by 7 bases, the J end by 4 bases, with 17 bases between. CDR1 is SQVTM, CDR2 ANQGSEA, per germline. This CDR3 reads CSARTDGNYNSPLHF. DNA for the CDR3: TGCAGCGCTCGGACTGACGGGAATTATAATTCACCCCTCCACTTT.

V gene TRBV20-1 combines with J gene TRBJ2-1; 7 positions agree with TRBD2. Germline-derived CDR1 and CDR2 are DFQATT and SNEGSKA (reference sequence). The CDR3 has 11 amino acids. CDR3 DNA sequence: TGCAGGGCAGGCGGGGGCAATGAGCAGTTCTTC. Protein sequence: CRAGGGNEQFF.

The chain joins TRBV7-2 to TRBJ1-5, with 7 bases identical to TRBD1. This CDR3 comprises 15 residues. The trim removed 2 bases at V and 2 bases at J, leaving 3 bases unmatched. Germline values: CDR1 SGHTA, CDR2 FQGNSA. The CDR3 DNA sequence: TGTGCCAGCAGCTTACAAACAGGGGGCAATCAGCCCCAGCATTTT. This gives the protein CASSLQTGGNQPQHF.

This clonotype came up many times. V and J are TRBV6-1 and TRBJ1-1; 9 bases align to TRBD1. With 10 bases clipped from V and 5 bases from J, the junction kept 11 bases outside the gene matches. The CDR3 consists of 14 residues. Germline V CDR1 and CDR2: MNHNS, SASEGT. The CDR3 region is CATVQMTGGTEAFF. The CDR3 DNA is TGTGCCACCGTACAAATGACAGGGGGGACTGAAGCTTTCTTT.

The rearrangement links TRBV29-1 to TRBJ2-2; no definite D call. The V gene's germline CDR1 is SQVTM and CDR2 ANQGSEA. Trimming removed 4 bases at V and 6 bases at J, with 12 bases between. The CDR3 is made up of 13 amino acids. The CDR3: CSVVTGSAGELFF. CDR3 nucleotide sequence: TGCAGCGTTGTAACCGGGTCGGCCGGGGAGCTGTTTTTT.

This clonotype was observed a few times. CDR3 loop: CASSRGQNVMNTEAFF. The CDR3 DNA is TGTGCCAGCAGTCGAGGACAGAACGTTATGAACACTGAAGCTTTCTTT. The rearrangement uses TRBV11-2 and TRBJ1-1, with D possibly TRBD1 on 6 matching bases. The CDR3 has 16 amino acids. CDR1 is SGHAT and CDR2 is FQNNGV in the germline V gene. V was shortened by 6 bases and J by 0 bases, with 17 bases between the two germline ends.

This clonotype was found a few times. One end of the junction fails to match germline, which may point to a read error. This sequence joins TRBV6-2 or TRBV6-3 and TRBJ2-3; D gene uncertain. This CDR3 has 11 amino acids. The germline CDR1 and CDR2 sequences are MNHEY and SVGEGT. CDR3 nucleotides: TGTGCCGGCAGTAGAACAGATACGCAGTATTTT. It is translated as CAGSRTDTQYF.

This chain joins TRBV20-1 and TRBJ1-5, with TRBD1 matching over 10 bases. The CDR3 length is 17 residues. Germline-derived CDR1 and CDR2 are DFQATT and SNEGSKA (reference sequence). As DNA, the CDR3 is TGCAGCTCATTCAGGGGACAGGGGAAGATGGATAATCAGCCCCAGCATTTT. Amino acids: CSSFRGQGKMDNQPQHF.

The chain employs TRBV12-3 or TRBV12-4 and TRBJ2-7; TRBD1 might be the D (6 bases). The germline V and J ends were trimmed by 5 bases and 6 bases, with 17 bases remaining between them. The CDR3 has 14 amino acids. CDR3 sequence: CASSADWEGGEQYF. CDR3 sequence (DNA): TGTGCCAGCAGTGCCGATTGGGAAGGGGGCGAGCAGTACTTC.

J is TRBJ1-6 and V is TRBV28, with 7 bases lining up with TRBD1. The CDR3 is made up of 18 amino acids. V gave up 6 bases and J gave up 1 base; unmatched junction bases: 12. The V gene's germline CDR1 is MDHEN and CDR2 SYDVKM. The CDR3 DNA reads TGTGCCAGCAGCTCACAGGGGCGAGGAACTTCCTATAATTCACCCCTCCACTTT. Protein sequence: CASSSQGRGTSYNSPLHF.

This clonotype qualifies as medium-sized. The rearrangement joins TRBV7-2 to TRBJ1-1; a possible D gene is TRBD1 (5 bases). The CDR3 runs to 14 residues. Trimming removed 1 base from V and 5 bases from J, with 11 bases in between. Germline V gene sequence: CDR1 SGHTA, CDR2 FQGNSA. The CDR3 is CASSLGLSGTEAFF. The CDR3 DNA reads as TGTGCCAGCAGCTTAGGTTTGTCAGGGACTGAAGCTTTCTTT.

V and J are TRBV7-9 and TRBJ2-6, with 11 bases matching TRBD2. The V gene end was trimmed by 3 bases and the J gene end by 4 bases; junction bases not matched to a gene: 8. From germline, CDR1 is SEHNR and CDR2 FQNEAQ (reference sequence). CDR3 length equals 18 residues. CDR3 bases: TGTGCCAGCAGCTTGCGTCTAGCGGGAGGTACCGGGGCCAACGTCCTGACTTTC. This encodes CASSLRLAGGTGANVLTF.

This clonotype was found a few times. The rearrangement uses TRBV29-1 and TRBJ2-7; the match to TRBD1 covers 10 bases. This CDR3 has 18 amino acids. CDR1 is SQVTM and CDR2 is ANQGSEA in the germline V gene. The V and J ends lost 1 base and 3 bases, in that order; junction bases with no gene match: 15. CDR3 sequence: CSVEAAGDPGQGIYEQYF. The DNA of the CDR3 is TGCAGCGTTGAAGCCGCCGGAGACCCGGGACAGGGGATCTACGAGCAGTACTTC.

This clonotype was observed a handful of times. V usage is TRBV2 and J usage is TRBJ2-7, with unresolved D. Germline V CDR1 and CDR2: SNHLY, FYNNEI. The V and J ends lost 6 bases and 2 bases respectively, with 14 bases between them. CDR3 length equals 14 residues. The CDR3 loop reads CASRNQAITYEQYF. The CDR3 region has the DNA TGTGCCAGCAGGAACCAGGCTATCACCTACGAGCAGTACTTC.

This clonotype was counted only a few times. The V gene is TRBV20-1, the J gene TRBJ2-1; TRBD1 might be the D (6 bases). This CDR3 region has 14 residues. Germline CDR1 reads DFQATT; CDR2 reads SNEGSKA (reference sequence). The V gene lost 2 bases and the J gene lost 0 bases, with 8 bases spanning the gap. The CDR3 sequence is CSARKGDSYNEQFF. The CDR3 bases are TGCAGTGCTAGAAAGGGGGACTCCTACAATGAGCAGTTCTTC.

This clonotype was seen more than once but under ten times. V and J are TRBV12-3 or TRBV12-4 and TRBJ2-2; D gene ambiguous. This CDR3 comprises 15 residues. Between the trimmed V and J ends, which lost 11 bases and 2 bases, there was a span of 18 bases. CDR3 in DNA: TGTGCCGTTAAGCCCGGACGGATCAACACCGGGGAGCTGTTTTTT. This sequence encodes CAVKPGRINTGELFF.

This clonotype was recorded a few times. V is TRBV28 and J is TRBJ2-6; 9 bases align to TRBD1. This CDR3 contains 17 residues. The V gene's germline CDR1 is MDHEN and CDR2 SYDVKM. The V segment lost 7 bases and the J segment 0 bases; nucleotides outside the gene matches: 7. In DNA form, the CDR3 reads TGTGCCAGCACACCAGGGACAGGGCTCTCTGGGGCCAACGTCCTGACTTTC. It specifies CASTPGTGLSGANVLTF.

Concerning this clonotype: One end of the junction fails to match germline, which may point to a read error. V usage is TRBV6-6 and J usage is TRBJ2-2, with D possibly matching TRBD1 (7 bases). The CDR3 is 18 residues long. Germline V gene sequence: CDR1 MNHNY, CDR2 SVGAGI (reference sequence). CDR3 bases: TGTGCCAGCAGTTACGTGGCCGTGGCAGGGGGTGGTGGCGGGGAGCTGTGTTTT. Its protein is CASSYVAVAGGGGGELCF.

This clonotype was seen a handful of times. The V call is TRBV12-3 or TRBV12-4, the J call TRBJ2-5; 8 nucleotides match TRBD2. This CDR3 comprises 11 residues. With V trimmed by 3 bases and J by 14 bases, 5 bases remained unmatched. For the CDR3, the DNA is TGTGCCAGCAGTTTTAGGCGGGAGGCCTACTTC. Translating gives CASSFRREAYF.